The 13 T cell receptor beta chains in this list originate from one sample, sequenced in a study of beta chain features in type 1 diabetes. Points from the study as a whole: Shorter TCRB CDR3s, moderately but significantly so, marked every one of the four CD4+ subsets in Type 1 diabetes patients.

No antigen has been identified for these receptors. Reverse transcribing all isolated RNA meant expressed TCRB transcripts were sequenced. The protocol was immunoSEQ multiplex PCR, while the TCRdb copy is restricted to in-frame clones and leaves out a portion. The sample shows some 660,000 clones, around an eighth of them seen only once. The sequenced sample was naive CD4+ T cells from blood. The receptors here all came from a man younger than 30 with type 1 diabetes.

This chain joins TRBV4-3 and TRBJ2-5; 7 bases fit TRBD2. The CDR3 covers 16 residues. V gave up 1 base and J gave up 4 bases; unmatched junction bases: 9. Germline V gene lookup returns CDR1 LGHNA and CDR2 YSLEER. The CDR3 nucleotides are TGCGCCAGCAGCCAAGGGGCCCCAGCGGGGAGAGAGACCCAGTACTTC. This gives the protein CASSQGAPAGRETQYF.

There are a few counts of this clone. The CDR3 reads CASREDRVIGYTF. The DNA for the CDR3 is TGTGCCAGCAGAGAGGACAGGGTAATTGGCTACACCTTC. The gene calls are TRBV6-5 and TRBJ1-2, with 8 bases fitting TRBD1. The germline V gene has CDR1 MNHEY and CDR2 SVGAGI. The V and J ends lost 6 bases and 7 bases, in that order; junction bases with no gene match: 7. The CDR3 covers 13 residues.

Only a few counts were recorded for this clone. V usage is TRBV7-2 and J usage is TRBJ2-3; TRBD2 is a possible D gene (6 bases). Per the germline V gene, CDR1 is SGHTA and CDR2 is FQGNSA. The CDR3 sequence is 15 residues long. V was pared by 2 bases and J by 4 bases, with 13 bases between. Here the CDR3 reads CASSLSGVAADTQYF. CDR3 bases: TGTGCCAGCAGCTTATCCGGGGTAGCGGCAGATACGCAGTATTTT. The variable domain in full, with the rest retrieved from reference TRBV7-2 and TRBJ2-3, is GAGVSQSPSNKVTEKGKDVELRCDPISGHTALYWYRQSLGQGLEFLIYFQGNSAPDKSGLPSDRFSAERTGGSVSTLTIQRTQQEDSAVYLCASSLSGVAADTQYFGPGTRLTVL.

This clone was counted between two and nine times. The chain carries TRBV30 and TRBJ2-7, with TRBD2 as a possible D gene (6 bases). CDR3 size: 12 residues. The ends were cut back, 2 bases at V and 6 bases at J, with 11 bases in the middle. The germline gives CDR1 GTSNPN, CDR2 SVGIG (reference sequence). Here the CDR3 reads CAWSRQGLEQYF. CDR3 nucleotides: TGTGCCTGGAGTAGGCAGGGACTCGAGCAGTACTTC.

V and J are TRBV4-3 and TRBJ2-1, with D possibly matching TRBD2 (6 bases). Trimming stripped 6 bases from V and 0 bases from J, with 15 bases between. CDR3 length equals 16 residues. CDR1 is LGHNA, CDR2 YSLEER, per germline. CDR3 region: CASRVYGGLSYNEQFF. The CDR3 nucleotides read TGCGCCAGCAGAGTATACGGGGGACTCTCCTACAATGAGCAGTTCTTC.

The gene calls are TRBV6-5 and TRBJ1-3; 7 bases match TRBD1. The CDR3 extends over 15 amino acids. J gave up 4 bases and V 6 bases, and 9 bases lay outside the gene matches. Germline CDR1 is MNHEY and CDR2 is SVGAGI. CDR3 DNA sequence: TGTGCCAGCAGCCGACAGGGCCTAATGGGAAACACCATATATTTT. Protein sequence: CASSRQGLMGNTIYF.

In its sample, this clone was seen a few times. V usage is TRBV5-4 and J usage is TRBJ2-7; the D is unclear. CDR3 length: 13 residues. Germline V CDR1 and CDR2: SGHNT, YYREEE (reference sequence). Trimming stripped 2 bases from V and 0 bases from J, with 6 bases between. CDR3 residues: CASSFEYSYEQYF. CDR3 nucleotides: TGTGCCAGCAGCTTTGAATACTCCTACGAGCAGTACTTC. Variable domain in full (rest from reference TRBV5-4 and TRBJ2-7): ETGVTQSPTHLIKTRGQQVTLRCSSQSGHNTVSWYQQALGQGPQFIFQYYREEENGRGNFPPRFSGLQFPNYSSELNVNALELDDSALYLCASSFEYSYEQYFGPGTRLTVT.

This clone was observed a handful of times. This sample includes further DNA sequences coding for the same CDR3. The chain recombines TRBV30 with TRBJ1-1; possible D gene TRBD1, 5 bases. The germline V gene has CDR1 GTSNPN and CDR2 SVGIG (reference sequence). The CDR3 is 13 amino acids. V gave up 0 bases and J gave up 4 bases, with 9 bases separating them. CDR3 loop: CAWSVLGGTEAFF. The CDR3 DNA follows: TGTGCCTGGAGTGTACTGGGGGGCACTGAAGCTTTCTTT.

With regard to this clone: Other DNA sequences in this specimen translate into the identical CDR3. The chain joins TRBV5-1 to TRBJ2-7; D is uncertain. V shed 0 bases and J shed 3 bases, with 4 bases lying between them. The CDR3 runs to 12 residues. Germline-derived CDR1 and CDR2 are SGHRS and YFSETQ. The CDR3 region is CASSLVGYEQYF. The DNA for the CDR3 is TGCGCCAGCAGCTTGGTAGGCTACGAGCAGTACTTC.

The rearrangement joins TRBV7-3 to TRBJ2-3, with a possible D match to TRBD1 (6 bases). The CDR3 totals 15 residues. V lost 5 bases to trimming and J lost 3 bases, with 15 bases between them. CDR1 and CDR2 from the germline V gene are SGHTA and FQGTGA. Here the CDR3 DNA reads TGTGCCAGCAGCCCTGACCAGGGGAGAACAGATACGCAGTATTTT. This sequence encodes CASSPDQGRTDTQYF.

The chain joins TRBV19 to TRBJ2-6; no clear D. The length of the CDR3 is 15 residues. Germline lookup yields CDR1 LNHDA and CDR2 SQIVND (reference sequence). Trimming left V 4 bases short and J 0 bases short, with 7 bases between. The CDR3 loop reads CASSTESSGANVLTF. The DNA of the CDR3 is TGTGCCAGTAGTACAGAGAGCTCTGGGGCCAACGTCCTGACTTTC.

This clone was seen a handful of times. The chain couples TRBV2 to TRBJ1-1, with D hard to call. Trimming pared 4 bases from V and 1 base from J, leaving 7 bases between. Germline-derived CDR1 and CDR2 are SNHLY and FYNNEI. CDR3 length: 13 amino acids. CDR3 DNA sequence: TGTGCCAGCAGTGCCGAAGGGAACACTGAAGCTTTCTTT. Its protein product is CASSAEGNTEAFF.

This clone occurred a few times. The rearrangement joins TRBV30 to TRBJ2-2, with a tentative D call TRBD2 (6 bases). The V gene's germline CDR1 is GTSNPN and CDR2 SVGIG (reference sequence). The CDR3 consists of 15 residues. Between the trimmed V and J ends, which lost 4 bases and 1 base, there was a span of 13 bases. In DNA form, the CDR3 reads TGTGCCTGGAATTTGGGACTCCTGAACACCGGGGAGCTGTTTTTT. Encoded protein: CAWNLGLLNTGELFF.